These 15 T cell receptor beta chains originate from one sample sequenced in a study of vaccination and CD4 T cells after COVID-19. No cognate antigen is known for these TCRs. The sample's treatment: approximately nine-day PBMC culture with coronavirus spike peptide pools or control peptides (ViraFEST assay). Cultured CD4+ T cells had their DNA profiled by the Oncomine TCR Beta short-read assay. Each CDR3 protein is one row after TCRdb ran MiXCR on the PCR reads. The table records thousands of distinct CDR3 sequences, roughly 31% of them present only once. The specimen was CD4+ T cells from blood, cultured in vitro. The origin of the receptors is a human donor who had recovered from COVID-19.

This chain links TRBV20-1 with TRBJ2-1; the D call may be TRBD1 or TRBD2 (5 bases each). CDR1 is DFQATT and CDR2 is SNEGSKA in the germline V gene (reference sequence). There are 14 residues in the CDR3. Trimming took 1 base from V and 7 from J, leaving 14 bases between them. The CDR3 coding sequence is TGCAGTGCTAGAGTAGGGACGACAAGGAATGAGCAGTTCTTC. This sequence encodes CSARVGTTRNEQFF.

This sequence joins TRBV20-1 and TRBJ1-1; possibly TRBD1 for D (5 bases). This CDR3 spans 14 amino acids. CDR1 is DFQATT and CDR2 is SNEGSKA in the germline V gene (reference sequence). Trimming shortened V by 2 bases and J by 1 base, and 11 bases separated the two germline ends. The CDR3: CSARTSTANTEAFF. CDR3 nucleotide sequence: TGCAGTGCTAGAACGTCGACAGCGAACACTGAAGCTTTCTTT.

This clonotype was counted only a few times. V is TRBV20-1 and J is TRBJ2-3; the match to TRBD2 covers 11 bases. From germline, CDR1 is DFQATT and CDR2 SNEGSKA (reference sequence). J was trimmed by 3 bases and V by 5 bases; bases with no gene match: 7. The CDR3 has 15 amino acids. The CDR3 loop is CSAQLAGALTDTQYF. For the CDR3, the DNA is TGCAGTGCTCAACTAGCGGGAGCACTTACAGATACGCAGTATTTT.

The chain has TRBV12-3 or TRBV12-4 and TRBJ2-5; no clear D gene. The CDR3 contains 11 residues. Trimming took off 6 bases at V and 2 bases at J, with 4 bases between the two ends. This CDR3 reads CASSPQETQYF. The CDR3 bases are TGTGCCAGCAGCCCTCAAGAGACCCAGTACTTC.

This sequence joins TRBV11-2 and TRBJ1-6; the D gene is possibly TRBD1 (5 bases). This CDR3 region has 15 residues. CDR1 is SGHAT, CDR2 FQNNGV, per germline. V was shortened by 5 bases and J by 9 bases, with 17 bases between the two germline ends. The CDR3, as DNA: TGTGCCAGCAGCCCGAACCCGGGAAGGGGTTCACCCCTCCACTTT. Its protein product is CASSPNPGRGSPLHF.

The chain recombines TRBV12-5 with TRBJ1-1, with 7 bases identical to TRBD1. The CDR3 runs to 14 residues. Germline V lookup: CDR1 LGHNT, CDR2 FRNRAP. J was trimmed by 1 base and V by 4 bases; bases with no gene match: 3. The CDR3 nucleotides are TGTGCTAGTGGTTCAGGGGGGGGGAACACTGAAGCTTTCTTT. Residues: CASGSGGGNTEAFF. Drawing the rest from reference TRBV12-5 and TRBJ1-1, the complete variable domain is DARVTQTPRHKVTEMGQEVTMRCQPILGHNTVFWYRQTMMQGLELLAYFRNRAPLDDSGMPKDRFSAEMPDATLATLKIQPSEPRDSAVYFCASGSGGGNTEAFFGQGTRLTVV.

The sample holds one count of this clonotype. The chain joins TRBV7-2 to TRBJ2-5; TRBD2 is a possible D gene (6 bases). The V gene's germline CDR1 is SGHTA and CDR2 FQGNSA. V lost 1 base, J lost 5 bases, and 11 bases lay in between. CDR3 length: 14 amino acids. The CDR3 nucleotides are TGTGCCAGCAGCTTAGGGCGGGGAACGGAGACCCAGTACTTC. As protein: CASSLGRGTETQYF.

CDR3: CASSRGLQETQYF. The CDR3 region has the DNA TGTGCCAGCAGCCGGGGACTACAAGAGACCCAGTACTTC. V and J are TRBV5-4 and TRBJ2-5; the match to TRBD2 covers 7 bases. The CDR3 length is 13 residues. V trimming: 4 bases; J trimming: 2 bases; junction bases outside the gene matches: 2. Per germline, CDR1 SGHNT and CDR2 YYREEE (reference sequence).

In its sample, this clonotype is medium-sized. V usage is TRBV4-1 and J usage is TRBJ2-3, with D possibly matching TRBD2 (6 bases). V gave up 0 bases and J gave up 0 bases, with 13 bases separating them. This CDR3 region has 17 residues. CDR1 is MGHRA, CDR2 YSYEKL, per germline. In DNA, the CDR3 is TGCGCCAGCAGCCAAGATTTGGGGACTTATAGCACAGATACGCAGTATTTT. It specifies CASSQDLGTYSTDTQYF.

Only a few counts were recorded for this clonotype. The rearrangement uses TRBV15 and TRBJ2-5; D gene uncertain. V lost 0 bases and J 4 bases, leaving 21 bases between the germline ends. Per germline, CDR1 LNHNV and CDR2 YYDKDF (reference sequence). The CDR3 extends over 18 amino acids. The CDR3 bases are TGTGCCACCAGCAGAGATACCGGCTGGGTCCGGCTGGGAGAGACCCAGTACTTC. It is translated as CATSRDTGWVRLGETQYF. Based on the CDR3 plus reference TRBV15 and TRBJ2-5, the full variable domain is DAMVIQNPRYQVTQFGKPVTLSCSQTLNHNVMYWYQQKSSQAPKLLFHYYDKDFNNEADTPDNFQSRRPNTSFCFLDIRSPGLGDTAMYLCATSRDTGWVRLGETQYFGPGTRLLVL.

This clonotype was recorded a few times. The V and J genes are TRBV12-3 or TRBV12-4 and TRBJ2-5, with 8 nucleotides matching TRBD1. This CDR3 comprises 16 residues. V lost 5 bases and J lost 13; bases outside the gene matches: 21. The DNA of the CDR3 is TGTGCCAGCAGTCAACGGGGGCCAGGGGGCGGCTCCGGAAGGTACTTC. This codes for CASSQRGPGGGSGRYF.

V usage is TRBV30 and J usage is TRBJ1-2; D is possibly TRBD1 (6 bases). CDR3 length: 16 amino acids. Per the germline V gene, CDR1 is GTSNPN and CDR2 is SVGIG (reference sequence). The V end was cut by 0 bases, the J end by 0 bases, with 14 bases between. In DNA, the CDR3 is TGTGCCTGGAGTGTGGGACACAACCTAGCTAACTATGGCTACACCTTC. The encoded protein is CAWSVGHNLANYGYTF.

This clonotype was detected only a few times. The gene calls are TRBV20-1 and TRBJ2-1; 15 bases match TRBD2. The V segment lost 3 bases and the J segment 12 bases; nucleotides outside the gene matches: 6. Looked up from germline, CDR1 is DFQATT and CDR2 is SNEGSKA (reference sequence). The CDR3 contains 14 residues. This CDR3 is CSARGGLAGGPQFF. The CDR3 DNA follows: TGCAGTGCTAGGGGGGGACTAGCGGGGGGCCCGCAGTTCTTC.

V is TRBV5-4 and J is TRBJ2-5; maybe TRBD2 (6 bases). The V end lost 3 bases, the J end lost 5 bases, and 11 bases lay between the germline ends. The length of the CDR3 is 13 residues. Germline lookup yields CDR1 SGHNT and CDR2 YYREEE (reference sequence). The CDR3 nucleotides are TGTGCCAGCAGCTCCCGAGCGGGCGAGACCCAGTACTTC. This encodes CASSSRAGETQYF.

The sample holds a few counts of this clonotype. This chain uses TRBV7-2 with TRBJ2-3; D is undetermined. CDR1 and CDR2 from the germline V gene are SGHTA and FQGNSA. V was cut by 1 base and J by 1 base, with 6 bases left in between. The CDR3 sequence is 14 residues long. The CDR3: CASSLDSRTDTQYF. The CDR3 nucleotides read TGTGCCAGCAGCTTAGACTCCCGCACAGATACGCAGTATTTT.